Reported below is one TCR beta chain. Its antigen is currently unknown. This specimen belongs to a study of CXCR3-negative and CXCR3-positive naive CD8 T cells. General study findings and limits: The authors found comparable surface CD5 between naive subsets and inferred TCR strength from TRB CDR3 properties. For memory CD8+ cells diversity was much lower, but both naive subsets had comparably high diversity.

This CDR3 contains 14 residues. Germline-derived CDR1 and CDR2 are GTSNPN and SVGIG (reference sequence). Researchers prepared the TRB cDNA libraries using 5' RACE with UMI labels. From its re-call of the 5' RACE reads, TCRdb lists each CDR3 protein once, without DNA. The repertoire shows tens of thousands of distinct CDR3 sequences; the top ten hold about a quarter. Input material: memory CD8+ T cells from blood. This TCR came from a human donor in good health. Some clones in this sample may be carry-over from other donors' samples. The chain carries TRBV30 and TRBJ2-7; TCRdb outputs TRBD1, but without DNA this stays unchecked. The CDR3 sequence is CAWMEGDFGYEQYF.